This T cell receptor beta chain was obtained from a study of blood T cells in healthy people across ages. Per the germline V gene, CDR1 is MNHEY and CDR2 is SVGEGT. This CDR3 has 12 residues. Between the trimmed V and J ends, which lost 10 bases and 0 bases, there was a span of 9 bases. In the case of this clonotype: Its antigen is unidentified.

A J-beta primer mix and a sample-barcoded 5' primer were used in a second PCR of about 7 to 12 cycles. Every cDNA was tagged by a template-switch adaptor with 12 random nucleotides. Individual samples furnished no less than 2.5 million CDR3-containing paired-end reads apiece. From the 5' RACE reads, TCRdb called clonotypes with MiXCR, one entry per CDR3 protein. The table records around 790,000 distinct CDR3 sequences, around 42% of them present only once. Points from the study as a whole: No one knew whether donors had CMV, which possibly confounded expanded clonotype changes.

This receptor was identified in a man aged 60 to 75 in good health. The rearrangement links TRBV6-2 or TRBV6-3 to TRBJ1-1, with a weak D call TRBD1 (5 bases). The sample was blood. DNA of the CDR3: TGTGCCACCAAGACAGTGAACACTGAAGCTTTCTTT. Translating it yields CATKTVNTEAFF.